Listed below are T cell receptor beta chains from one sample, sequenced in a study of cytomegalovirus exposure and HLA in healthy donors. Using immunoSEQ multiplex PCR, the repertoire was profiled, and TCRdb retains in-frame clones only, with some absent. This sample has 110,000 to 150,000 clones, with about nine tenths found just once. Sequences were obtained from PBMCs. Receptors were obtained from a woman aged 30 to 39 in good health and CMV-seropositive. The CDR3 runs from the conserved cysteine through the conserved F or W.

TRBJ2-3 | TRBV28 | CASSSRGSGTDTQYF
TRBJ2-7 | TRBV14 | CASSQVTGEMDEQYF
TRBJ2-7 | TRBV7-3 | CASSATLGYEQYF
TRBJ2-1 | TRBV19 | CASSIDSGGQGAYNEQFF
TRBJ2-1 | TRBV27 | CASSSRDSSTLYNEQFF
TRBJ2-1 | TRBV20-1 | CSAPWGTSQFF
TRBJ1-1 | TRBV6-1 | CASSAGQVWTEAFF
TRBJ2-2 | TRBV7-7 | CASSPKGGAGELFF
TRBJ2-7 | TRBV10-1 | CASSAGTSGIYEQYF
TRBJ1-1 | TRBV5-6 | CASSLVSRAEAFF
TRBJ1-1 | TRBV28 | CASTPGQVTEAFF
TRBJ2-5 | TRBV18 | CASSWTGGKETQYF
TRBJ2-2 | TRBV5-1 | CASSRTGGTGELFF
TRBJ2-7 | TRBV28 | CASSLGGSSYEQYF